One sample yielded the 14 T cell receptor beta chains listed below, sequenced in a study of memory CD4+ T cells and cytomegalovirus serostatus. The sort gate was single viable CD3+CD4+CD8-CD45RO+ cells for memory CD4+ T cells. TCRdb's table, derived via immunoSEQ multiplex PCR, lists solely in-frame clones and lacks some. The sample lists some 50,000 clones; about three quarters were seen once. Sequenced sample: memory CD4+ T cells from blood. These receptors were obtained from an adult in good health and CMV-seronegative.

CDR3 coding DNA: TGCGCCAGCAGCCAAGATGCGGCCCAAGGGCAGTACTTC. This gives the protein CASSQDAAQGQYF. The chain uses TRBV4-3 and TRBJ2-7; D remains ambiguous. Deletions cut 0 bases from V and 9 bases from J, with 12 bases between. Germline loops: CDR1 LGHNA, CDR2 YSLEER. CDR3 length: 13 residues.

This clone is a singleton in its sample. The genes are TRBV20-1 and TRBJ1-2; D gene unclear. This CDR3 is built from 11 residues. Trimming left V 2 bases short and J 6 bases short, with 7 bases between. Germline values: CDR1 DFQATT, CDR2 SNEGSKA (reference sequence). The DNA for the CDR3 is TGCAGTGCTAGATCCTTAGATGGCTACACCTTC. Amino acid sequence: CSARSLDGYTF.

This clone was observed once. The chain recombines TRBV5-1 with TRBJ2-1; 7 bases match TRBD2. J gave up 0 bases and V 0 bases, and 9 bases lay outside the gene matches. Germline lookup yields CDR1 SGHRS and CDR2 YFSETQ. This CDR3 contains 18 residues. CDR3 DNA: TGCGCCAGCAGCTTGGACCCCATGGGAGGGGTCTCCTACAATGAGCAGTTCTTC. This codes for CASSLDPMGGVSYNEQFF.

V usage is TRBV5-4 and J usage is TRBJ2-7; D remains ambiguous. Trimming pared 3 bases from V and 0 bases from J, leaving 7 bases between. CDR3 length: 13 amino acids. The germline V gene has CDR1 SGHNT and CDR2 YYREEE (reference sequence). CDR3 DNA: TGTGCCAGCAGCTCCGGTAGCTCCTACGAGCAGTACTTC. Amino acids: CASSSGSSYEQYF.

The rearrangement links TRBV9 to TRBJ1-1; no reliable D call. The CDR3 covers 13 residues. CDR1 is SGDLS and CDR2 is YYNGEE in the germline V gene. Trimming cost V 0 bases and J 1 base, with 4 bases left between them. CDR3 in DNA: TGTGCCAGCAGCGTAGCAGGGAACACTGAAGCTTTCTTT. It codes for CASSVAGNTEAFF.

This chain uses TRBV19 with TRBJ1-1; D is uncertain. V was pared by 2 bases and J by 0 bases, with 16 bases between. Germline V gives CDR1 LNHDA, CDR2 SQIVND (reference sequence). The CDR3 loop spans 17 amino acids. The CDR3 DNA follows: TGTGCCAGTAGTATACTCTGGGTTCGAGTCGTGAACACTGAAGCTTTCTTT. It is translated as CASSILWVRVVNTEAFF.

There are a few counts of this clone. The chain is built from TRBV9 and TRBJ1-5, with 8 bases that match TRBD1. This CDR3 has 14 residues. Germline CDR1 SGDLS, CDR2 YYNGEE. V shed 4 bases and J 5 bases; nucleotides not matched to a gene: 5. CDR3 protein: CASSFDRGDQPQHF. In DNA form, the CDR3 reads TGTGCCAGCAGCTTTGACAGGGGTGATCAGCCCCAGCATTTT.

The gene calls are TRBV5-1 and TRBJ2-7; no clear D. The ends were cut back, 2 bases at V and 7 bases at J, with 13 bases in the middle. This CDR3 is 13 amino acids long. Germline assignment: CDR1 SGHRS and CDR2 YFSETQ. CDR3 residues: CASSFPPLGEQYF. The CDR3 DNA sequence: TGCGCCAGCAGCTTTCCACCTTTAGGAGAGCAGTACTTC. Full variable domain (remainder filled in from reference TRBV5-1 and TRBJ2-7): KAGVTQTPRYLIKTRGQQVTLSCSPISGHRSVSWYQQTPGQGLQFLFEYFSETQRNKGNFPGRFSGRQFSNSRSEMNVSTLELGDSALYLCASSFPPLGEQYFGPGTRLTVT.

The chain links TRBV19 to TRBJ1-5, with D perhaps matching TRBD1 (6 bases). CDR1 is LNHDA, CDR2 SQIVND, per germline (reference sequence). The CDR3 contains 13 residues. V lost 5 bases and J 4 bases, leaving 9 bases between the germline ends. The CDR3 sequence: CASSHTGNQPQHF. In DNA form, the CDR3 reads TGTGCCAGTAGTCACACAGGGAATCAGCCCCAGCATTTT.

About this clone: An end of the junction does not agree with germline; a read error may underlie this. CDR3 residues: CASSLGQFTDTQYF. The CDR3 coding sequence is TGTGCTAGCAGCTTAGGACAGTTCACAGATACGCAGTATTTT. The chain joins TRBV7-7 to TRBJ2-3; D perhaps matches TRBD1 (6 bases). CDR3 length equals 14 residues. Germline CDR1 reads SSHAT; CDR2 reads FNYEAQ (reference sequence). The full variable domain, with the rest looked up from reference TRBV7-7 and TRBJ2-3, is GAGVSQSPRYKVTKRGQDVTLRCDPISSHATLYWYQQALGQGPEFLTYFNYEAQPDKSGLPSDRFSAERPEGSISTLTIQRTEQRDSAMYRCASSLGQFTDTQYFGPGTRLTVL.

The rearrangement uses TRBV11-2 and TRBJ1-1; D call uncertain. The length of the CDR3 is 14 residues. Germline V gives CDR1 SGHAT, CDR2 FQNNGV. The V and J ends lost 5 bases and 0 bases respectively, with 10 bases between them. The CDR3 is CASSAQVVNTEAFF. The CDR3 region has the DNA TGTGCCAGCAGCGCTCAAGTAGTGAACACTGAAGCTTTCTTT.

There are a few counts of this clone. The chain recombines TRBV9 with TRBJ1-1; unclear D gene. This CDR3 has 15 residues. The V gene lost 7 bases and the J gene lost 0 bases, with 16 bases spanning the gap. Germline V gene lookup returns CDR1 SGDLS and CDR2 YYNGEE. The CDR3 sequence is CASRSLSDLNTEAFF. In nucleotides, the CDR3 is TGTGCCAGCCGGAGCCTGTCAGACTTGAACACTGAAGCTTTCTTT.

The chain carries TRBV15 and TRBJ1-5; D uncertain. This CDR3 is 12 amino acids long. V dropped 5 bases and J dropped 5 bases, with 7 bases sitting between them. The germline gives CDR1 LNHNV, CDR2 YYDKDF (reference sequence). The CDR3 nucleotides are TGTGCCACCAGCGGGAGCTATCAGCCCCAGCATTTT. Protein product: CATSGSYQPQHF.

As DNA, the CDR3 is TGCAGCGTTGAAGATCGGGGGGGGAGCCCCGTAAATTCACCCCTCCACTTT. Its translation: CSVEDRGGSPVNSPLHF. The genes are TRBV29-1 and TRBJ1-6, with D possibly TRBD1 on 5 matching bases. CDR3 length equals 17 residues. Germline assignment: CDR1 SQVTM and CDR2 ANQGSEA. The V and J ends lost 0 bases and 7 bases respectively, with 19 bases between them.